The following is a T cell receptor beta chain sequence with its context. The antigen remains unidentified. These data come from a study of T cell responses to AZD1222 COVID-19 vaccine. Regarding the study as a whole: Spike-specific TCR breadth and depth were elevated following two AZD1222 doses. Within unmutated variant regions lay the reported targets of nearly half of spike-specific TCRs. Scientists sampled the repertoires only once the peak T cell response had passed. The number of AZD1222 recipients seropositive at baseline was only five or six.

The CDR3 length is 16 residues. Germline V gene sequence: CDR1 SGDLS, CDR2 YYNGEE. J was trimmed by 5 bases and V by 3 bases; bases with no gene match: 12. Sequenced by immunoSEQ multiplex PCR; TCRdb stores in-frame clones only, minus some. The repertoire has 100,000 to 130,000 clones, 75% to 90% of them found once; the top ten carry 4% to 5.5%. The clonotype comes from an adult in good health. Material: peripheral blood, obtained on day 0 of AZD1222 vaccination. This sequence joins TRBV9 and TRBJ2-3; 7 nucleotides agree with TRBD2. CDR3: CASSAPGLAEKDTQYF. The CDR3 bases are TGTGCCAGCAGCGCCCCGGGGCTAGCGGAGAAAGATACGCAGTATTTT. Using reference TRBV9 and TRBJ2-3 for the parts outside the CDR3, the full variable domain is DSGVTQTPKHLITATGQRVTLRCSPRSGDLSVYWYQQSLDQGLQFLIQYYNGEERAKGNILERFSAQQFPDLHSELNLSSLELGDSALYFCASSAPGLAEKDTQYFGPGTRLTVL.